The rows below give T cell receptor beta chains drawn from one sample of a study of shared T cell receptors in the human thymus. Assay: immunoSEQ multiplex PCR; the TCRdb copy retains only in-frame clones and omits some. This table has around 68,000 clones, roughly 96% appearing once. Source material: thymocytes. Receptors were obtained from a human donor. The CDR3 runs from the conserved cysteine through the conserved F or W. A D gene is named only where the DNA matches it firmly. Clone size is stated in some rows and not others, as once, few, many or a class when expanded.

v_call	d_call	j_call	clone_size	cdr3_aa	cdr3_nt
TRBV5-7	.	TRBJ1-5	.	CASSLSPPDGRNQPQHF	TGTGCCAGCAGCTTGTCCCCTCCGGACGGCCGAAATCAGCCCCAGCATTTT
TRBV15	.	TRBJ2-5	.	CATSREERHRYQETQYF	TGTGCCACCAGCAGAGAGGAGCGACACAGATACCAAGAGACCCAGTACTTC
TRBV2	TRBD2	TRBJ2-7	.	CASSDVLAGGGYEQYF	TGTGCCAGCAGTGACGTTCTAGCGGGGGGTGGCTACGAGCAGTACTTC
TRBV7-2	TRBD2	TRBJ2-5	.	CASSLVLSGGAWETQYF	TGTGCCAGCAGCTTAGTTCTGAGCGGGGGGGCTTGGGAGACCCAGTACTTC
TRBV4-3	.	TRBJ1-5	.	CASSQDFQKIRQPQHF	TGCGCCAGCAGCCAAGATTTCCAAAAAATTCGTCAGCCCCAGCATTTT
TRBV7-6	.	TRBJ2-1	.	CASSQPPNPPCNEQFF	TGTGCCAGCAGCCAGCCCCCAAACCCTCCCTGCAATGAGCAGTTCTTC
TRBV9	.	TRBJ1-1	few	CASSVLDRPPFEAFF	TGTGCCAGCAGCGTATTAGACAGGCCGCCCTTTGAGGCTTTCTTT
TRBV27	TRBD2	TRBJ2-3	.	CASSFQTLLAGTDTQYF	TGTGCCAGCAGTTTCCAAACCCTACTAGCGGGGACAGATACGCAGTATTTT
TRBV5-1	.	TRBJ2-2	once	CASTGRGPGTGELFF	TGCGCCAGCACGGGGCGGGGGCCGGGCACCGGGGAGCTGTTTTTT
TRBV4-2	.	TRBJ2-7	.	CASSIDGRGYYEQYF	TGTGCCAGCAGCATTGACGGCAGGGGATACTACGAGCAGTACTTC
TRBV11-3	TRBD2	TRBJ2-2	.	CASSLSGANTGELFF	TGTGCCAGCAGCTTAAGCGGGGCGAACACCGGGGAGCTGTTTTTT
TRBV4-3	.	TRBJ1-1	.	CASSQDHQISSLRDAFF	TGCGCCAGCAGCCAAGATCATCAAATATCATCCCTTAGGGACGCTTTCTTT
TRBV11-2	.	TRBJ2-7	.	CASSLRRVPYSYEQYF	TGTGCCAGCAGCTTAAGGAGGGTACCCTACTCCTACGAGCAGTACTTC
TRBV27	TRBD1	TRBJ1-2	.	CASSMTGGHTYGYTF	TGTGCCAGCAGTATGACAGGGGGCCATACCTATGGCTACACCTTC
TRBV7-9	.	TRBJ2-3	.	CASSLPGTDTQYF	TGTGCCAGCAGCTTACCGGGCACAGATACGCAGTATTTT
TRBV19	.	TRBJ2-1	.	CASSEISFNEQFF	TGTGCCAGTTCCGAAATCTCTTTTAATGAGCAGTTCTTC
TRBV7-6	TRBD1	TRBJ1-2	.	CASSLGDRKANYGYTF	TGTGCCAGCAGCTTGGGGGACAGGAAAGCTAACTATGGCTACACCTTC
TRBV7-2	.	TRBJ1-2	once	CASSRRYHGYTF	TGTGCCAGCAGCCGGAGGTATCATGGCTACACCTTC
TRBV7-9	TRBD1	TRBJ1-6	.	CASSPGDRGVSSYNSPLHF	TGTGCCAGCAGCCCAGGGGACAGGGGGGTTAGCTCCTATAATTCACCCCTCCACTTT
TRBV4-3	.	TRBJ1-5	.	CASSQGRGEAMQPQHF	TGCGCCAGCAGCCAAGGGCGGGGGGAAGCAATGCAGCCCCAGCATTTT
TRBV4-2	TRBD2	TRBJ2-7	.	CASSLTSGECEQYF	TGTGCCAGCAGCCTGACTAGCGGGGAATGCGAGCAGTACTTC
TRBV15	.	TRBJ1-4	.	CATSRGSSDGQNEKLFF	TGTGCCACCAGCAGAGGAAGTTCGGACGGCCAAAATGAAAAACTGTTTTTT
TRBV27	.	TRBJ2-7	.	CASRGGYEQYF	TGTGCCAGCAGAGGAGGGTACGAGCAGTACTTC
TRBV4-3	.	TRBJ1-6	.	CASSQFRGPENSPLHF	TGCGCCAGCAGCCAATTTCGTGGTCCGGAGAATTCACCCCTCCACTTT
TRBV6-1	TRBD2	TRBJ2-1	.	CASSEANVGLVVPPHSYNEQFF	TGTGCCAGCAGTGAAGCTAATGTGGGACTAGTAGTTCCTCCTCACTCCTACAATGAGCAGTTCTTC
TRBV9	TRBD2	TRBJ2-1	.	CASSASDPGLANLWRPVEYNEQFF	TGTGCCAGCAGCGCATCGGACCCGGGACTAGCTAATCTCTGGAGGCCTGTCGAGTACAATGAGCAGTTCTTC
TRBV28	.	TRBJ2-7	.	CASSVGTSSYEQYF	TGTGCCAGCAGTGTCGGGACGTCATCCTACGAGCAGTACTTC
TRBV7-2	TRBD1	TRBJ2-6	.	CASSIHRDRSGANVLTF	TGTGCCAGCAGCATCCACAGGGACAGATCTGGGGCCAACGTCCTGACTTTC
TRBV5-6	.	TRBJ1-1	.	CASSPGHNTEAFF	TGTGCCAGCAGCCCGGGCCACAACACTGAAGCTTTCTTT
TRBV7-2	TRBD2	TRBJ2-2	.	CASSTSGRSNTGELFF	TGTGCCAGCAGCACTAGCGGGAGATCGAACACCGGGGAGCTGTTTTTT
TRBV16	TRBD2	TRBJ2-5	once	CASSQRGTKRETQYF	TGTGCCAGCAGCCAAAGAGGGACTAAAAGAGAGACCCAGTACTTC
TRBV5-4	.	TRBJ2-5	once	CASSYRHSQLGTQYF	TGTGCCAGCAGCTACCGTCATTCCCAACTAGGGACCCAGTACTTC
TRBV15	.	TRBJ1-5	.	CATSRQQGCQPQHF	TGTGCCACCAGCAGACAGCAGGGATGTCAGCCCCAGCATTTT
TRBV5-6	TRBD1	TRBJ1-3	.	CASSFKNDRARLGNTIYF	TGTGCCAGCAGCTTCAAAAACGACAGGGCTCGGTTAGGAAACACCATATATTTT
TRBV27	TRBD2	TRBJ2-5	.	CASSLAGGREQVGKREETQYF	TGTGCCAGCAGTCTAGCGGGGGGTCGCGAGCAGGTGGGGAAGCGTGAAGAGACCCAGTACTTC
TRBV9	.	TRBJ2-7	once	CASSPSEGDKTYEQYF	TGTGCCAGCAGCCCGTCGGAAGGGGACAAGACTTACGAGCAGTACTTC
TRBV7-9	TRBD1	TRBJ1-2	.	CASSLEDRGDYGYTF	TGTGCCAGCAGCTTAGAGGACAGGGGGGACTATGGCTACACCTTC
TRBV6-1	TRBD1	TRBJ2-2	.	CASSEDRGRTGELFF	TGTGCCAGCAGTGAAGACAGGGGTAGAACCGGGGAGCTGTTTTTT
TRBV7-2	.	TRBJ1-5	.	CASSLVGYSNQPQHF	TGTGCCAGCAGCTTAGTGGGGTATAGCAATCAGCCCCAGCATTTT
TRBV5-1	TRBD2	TRBJ2-5	.	CASSLAETSGDAETQYF	TGCGCCAGCAGCTTGGCCGAGACTAGCGGGGACGCAGAGACCCAGTACTTC
TRBV18	.	TRBJ1-2	.	CASYSGRANYGYTF	TGTGCCAGCTACAGCGGACGGGCTAACTATGGCTACACCTTC
TRBV12-5	TRBD2	TRBJ2-7	.	CASGLSAGGRNSSYEQYF	TGTGCTAGTGGTTTGTCGGCGGGGGGGCGTAATAGCTCCTACGAGCAGTACTTC
TRBV25-1	TRBD1	TRBJ1-5	.	CASSGGTSQGASNQPQHF	TGTGCCAGCAGTGGGGGCACCTCACAGGGGGCCAGCAATCAGCCCCAGCATTTT
TRBV12-5	.	TRBJ2-7	.	CASGLVRDRGGLEQYF	TGTGCTAGTGGTTTGGTACGAGACAGAGGAGGACTCGAGCAGTACTTC
TRBV28	.	TRBJ2-7	.	CASNKPRDEQYF	TGTGCCAGCAACAAACCCAGGGACGAGCAGTACTTC
TRBV27	TRBD1	TRBJ2-2	once	CASSHPTDRAPTGELFF	TGTGCCAGCAGTCACCCAACGGACAGGGCCCCCACCGGGGAGCTGTTTTTT
TRBV5-6	.	TRBJ1-5	.	CASSSGSINQPQHF	TGTGCCAGCAGTAGTGGGAGTATCAATCAGCCCCAGCATTTT